This T cell receptor (beta chain) was sequenced during a study of T cell responses to AZD1222 COVID-19 vaccine. Study conclusions and caveats: Baseline seropositives among AZD1222 recipients totaled only 5 to 7. CD4 TCRs covered the whole spike, strongest at regions 160-218 and 743-854.

There are 12 residues in the CDR3. CDR1 is SEHNR, CDR2 FQNEAQ, per germline (reference sequence). The V and J ends lost 6 bases and 15 bases respectively, with 18 bases between them. A note on this clone: Its antigen is not identified.

Assay used: immunoSEQ multiplex PCR; TCRdb lists only in-frame clones, some missing. This table holds over 100,000 clones, about 80% found once. Sequenced material: peripheral blood, taken on day 0 of AZD1222 vaccination. This chain links TRBV7-9 with TRBJ2-1, with no clear D. The TCR originated in an adult in good health. The CDR3 DNA follows: TGTGCCAGCAGTCCTGGCCAGGAGAAGGTGTTCTTC. It codes for CASSPGQEKVFF.